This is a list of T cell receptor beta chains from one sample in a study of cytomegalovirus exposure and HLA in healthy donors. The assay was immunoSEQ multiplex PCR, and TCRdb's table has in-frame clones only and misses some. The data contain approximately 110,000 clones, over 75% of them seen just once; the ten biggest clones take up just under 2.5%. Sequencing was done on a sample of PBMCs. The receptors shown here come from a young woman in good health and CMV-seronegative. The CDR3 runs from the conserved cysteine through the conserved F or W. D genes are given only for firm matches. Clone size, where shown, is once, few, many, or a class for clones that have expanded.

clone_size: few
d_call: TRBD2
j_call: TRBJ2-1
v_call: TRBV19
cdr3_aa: CASSMGRAGGNEQFF
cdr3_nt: TGTGCCAGTAGTATGGGTAGGGCGGGGGGCAATGAGCAGTTCTTC

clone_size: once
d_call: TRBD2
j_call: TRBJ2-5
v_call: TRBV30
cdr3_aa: CAWSVLPGGGETQYF
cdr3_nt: TGTGCCTGGAGTGTACTTCCGGGGGGTGGGGAGACCCAGTACTTC

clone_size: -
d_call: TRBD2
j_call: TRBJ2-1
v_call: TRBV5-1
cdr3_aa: CASSPAGESYNEQFF
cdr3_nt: TGCGCCAGCAGCCCAGCGGGAGAGTCCTACAATGAGCAGTTCTTC

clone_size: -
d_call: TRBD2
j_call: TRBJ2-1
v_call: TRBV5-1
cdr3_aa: CASSLPGLAGDEQFF
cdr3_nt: TGCGCCAGCAGCCTGCCAGGACTAGCGGGGGATGAGCAGTTCTTC

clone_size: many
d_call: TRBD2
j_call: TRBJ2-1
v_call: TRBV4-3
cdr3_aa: CASSPLAGGSYNEQFF
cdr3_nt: TGCGCCAGCAGCCCACTAGCGGGGGGCTCCTACAATGAGCAGTTCTTC

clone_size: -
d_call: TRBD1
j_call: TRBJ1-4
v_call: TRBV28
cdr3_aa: CASSVSGGRNEKLFF
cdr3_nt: TGTGCCAGCAGCGTGTCAGGGGGTAGGAATGAAAAACTGTTTTTT

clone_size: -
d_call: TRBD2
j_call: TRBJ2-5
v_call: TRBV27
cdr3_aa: CASSLAGSRETQYF
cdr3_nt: TGTGCCAGCAGCTTAGCGGGATCACGAGAGACCCAGTACTTC

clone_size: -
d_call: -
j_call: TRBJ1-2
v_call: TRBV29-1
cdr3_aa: CSVDTPSRNYGYTF
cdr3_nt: TGCAGCGTTGATACCCCATCGCGGAACTATGGCTACACCTTC

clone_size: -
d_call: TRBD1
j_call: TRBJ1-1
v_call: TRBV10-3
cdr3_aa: CAISPGQGNTEAFF
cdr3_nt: TGTGCCATCAGCCCGGGACAGGGTAACACTGAAGCTTTCTTT

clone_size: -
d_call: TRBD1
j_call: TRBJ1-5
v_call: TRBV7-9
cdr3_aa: CASSTTGDGQPQHF
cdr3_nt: TGTGCCAGCAGCACCACAGGGGACGGTCAGCCCCAGCATTTT

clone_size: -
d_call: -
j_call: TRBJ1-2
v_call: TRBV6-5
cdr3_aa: CASNQKVGGNYGYTF
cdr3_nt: TGTGCCAGCAACCAAAAGGTGGGGGGGAACTATGGCTACACCTTC

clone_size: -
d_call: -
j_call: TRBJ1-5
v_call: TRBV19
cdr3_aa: CASSDTGQTYQPQHF
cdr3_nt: TGTGCCAGTAGTGATACAGGACAAACCTATCAGCCCCAGCATTTT

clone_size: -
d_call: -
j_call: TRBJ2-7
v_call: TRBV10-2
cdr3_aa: CASSPSRLSEQYF
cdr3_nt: TGCGCCAGCAGCCCCTCGCGTCTCTCCGAGCAGTACTTC

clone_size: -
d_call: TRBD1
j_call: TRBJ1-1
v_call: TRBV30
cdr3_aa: CAWSQTGGVTEAFF
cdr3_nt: TGTGCCTGGAGTCAAACAGGGGGAGTGACTGAAGCTTTCTTT

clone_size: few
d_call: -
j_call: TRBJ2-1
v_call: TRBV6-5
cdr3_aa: CASSYGQGGNEQFF
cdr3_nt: TGTGCCAGCAGTTACGGTCAGGGAGGCAATGAGCAGTTCTTC

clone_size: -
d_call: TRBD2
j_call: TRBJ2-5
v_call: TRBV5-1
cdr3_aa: CASSLVAGEEGTQYF
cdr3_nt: TGCGCCAGCAGCTTGGTAGCGGGAGAGGAAGGGACCCAGTACTTC

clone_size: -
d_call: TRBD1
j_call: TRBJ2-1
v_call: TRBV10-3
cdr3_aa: CAIRGQGSYNEQFF
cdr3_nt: TGTGCCATCAGGGGACAGGGGTCCTACAATGAGCAGTTCTTC

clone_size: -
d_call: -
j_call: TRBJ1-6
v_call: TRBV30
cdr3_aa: CAWSGGGRSPLHF
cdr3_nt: TGTGCCTGGAGTGGGGGCGGACGATCACCCCTCCACTTT

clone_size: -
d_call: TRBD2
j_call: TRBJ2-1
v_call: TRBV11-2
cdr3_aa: CASTPSGSSYNEQFF
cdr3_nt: TGTGCCAGCACCCCGAGCGGGAGCTCCTACAATGAGCAGTTCTTC

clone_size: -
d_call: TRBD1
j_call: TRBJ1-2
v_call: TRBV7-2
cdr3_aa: CASSLDRGGGYTF
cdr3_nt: TGTGCCAGCAGCCTGGACAGGGGAGGTGGCTACACCTTC

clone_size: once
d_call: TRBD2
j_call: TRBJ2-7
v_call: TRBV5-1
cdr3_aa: CASSLARTSGSDEQYF
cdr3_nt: TGCGCCAGCAGCTTGGCTCGGACTAGCGGGAGTGACGAGCAGTACTTC

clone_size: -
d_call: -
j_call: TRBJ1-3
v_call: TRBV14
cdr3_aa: CASSRSLTVGNTIYF
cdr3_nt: TGTGCCAGCAGCCGAAGTTTGACTGTTGGAAACACCATATATTTT

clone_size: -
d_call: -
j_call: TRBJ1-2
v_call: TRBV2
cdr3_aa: CASSPRGSNYGYTF
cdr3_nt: TGTGCCAGCAGTCCACGAGGGAGTAACTATGGCTACACCTTC

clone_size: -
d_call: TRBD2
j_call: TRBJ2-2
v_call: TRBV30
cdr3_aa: CASTGLSGGIGELFF
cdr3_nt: TGTGCCTCTACCGGACTATCCGGGGGGATCGGGGAGCTGTTTTTT

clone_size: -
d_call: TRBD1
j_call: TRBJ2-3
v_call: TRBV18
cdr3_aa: CASSPDRASTDTQYF
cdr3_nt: TGTGCCAGCTCACCGGACAGGGCGAGCACAGATACGCAGTATTTT

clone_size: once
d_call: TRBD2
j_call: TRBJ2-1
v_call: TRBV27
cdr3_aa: CASRGLAGDNEQFF
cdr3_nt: TGTGCCAGCCGTGGACTAGCGGGAGACAATGAGCAGTTCTTC

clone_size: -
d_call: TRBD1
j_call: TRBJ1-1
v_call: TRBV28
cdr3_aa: CASEDRGRNAEAFF
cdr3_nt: TGTGCCAGCGAGGACAGGGGGCGAAACGCTGAAGCTTTCTTT

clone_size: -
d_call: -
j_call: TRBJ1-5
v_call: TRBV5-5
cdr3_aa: CASSSGAPNQPQHF
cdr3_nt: TGTGCCAGCAGCTCAGGGGCTCCGAATCAGCCCCAGCATTTT

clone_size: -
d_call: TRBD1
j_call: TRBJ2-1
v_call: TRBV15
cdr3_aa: CATSRDEGAYNEQFF
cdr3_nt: TGTGCCACCAGCAGAGATGAGGGGGCATACAATGAGCAGTTCTTC

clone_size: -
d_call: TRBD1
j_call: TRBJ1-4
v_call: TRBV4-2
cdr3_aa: CASSQGRGTGEEKLFF
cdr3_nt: TGTGCCAGCAGCCAAGGAAGGGGGACAGGGGAAGAAAAACTGTTTTTT

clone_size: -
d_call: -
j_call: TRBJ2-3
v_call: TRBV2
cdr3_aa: CASLLASGAGTQYF
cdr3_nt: TGTGCCAGCCTACTAGCGTCGGGGGCAGGTACGCAGTATTTT

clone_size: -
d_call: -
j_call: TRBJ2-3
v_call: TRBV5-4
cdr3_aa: CASSLGESTDTQYF
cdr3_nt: TGTGCCAGCAGCCTTGGGGAGAGCACAGATACGCAGTATTTT

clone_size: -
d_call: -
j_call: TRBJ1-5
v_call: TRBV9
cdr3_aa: CASGKDSDQPQHF
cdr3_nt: TGTGCCAGCGGCAAGGACAGTGATCAGCCCCAGCATTTT

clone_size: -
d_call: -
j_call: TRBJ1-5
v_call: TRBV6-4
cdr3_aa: CASSDSFGQGRDQPQHF
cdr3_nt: -

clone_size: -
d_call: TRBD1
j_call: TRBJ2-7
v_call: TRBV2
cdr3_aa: CASEDRVLYEQYF
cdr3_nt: TGTGCCAGCGAGGACAGGGTACTGTACGAGCAGTACTTC

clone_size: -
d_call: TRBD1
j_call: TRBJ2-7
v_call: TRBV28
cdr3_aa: CASSTGQGGLMGEQYF
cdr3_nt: TGTGCCAGCAGCACGGGACAGGGTGGGTTGATGGGTGAGCAGTACTTC

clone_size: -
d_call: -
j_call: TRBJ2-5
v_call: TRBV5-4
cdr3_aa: CASSFDTQTQYF
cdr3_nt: TGTGCCAGCAGCTTCGACACGCAGACCCAGTACTTC

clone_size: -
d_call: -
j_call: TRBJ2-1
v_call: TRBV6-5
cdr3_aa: CASSQTTSSYNEQFF
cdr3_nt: TGTGCCAGCAGTCAGACTACAAGCTCCTACAATGAGCAGTTCTTC

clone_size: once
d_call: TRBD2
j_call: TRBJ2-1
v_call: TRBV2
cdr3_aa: CASTILAFSYNEQFF
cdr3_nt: TGTGCCAGCACCATACTAGCGTTCTCCTACAATGAGCAGTTCTTC

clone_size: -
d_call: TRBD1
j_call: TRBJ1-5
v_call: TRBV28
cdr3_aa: CASSPLLGQLVSNQPQHF
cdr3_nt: TGTGCCAGCAGTCCCCTTTTGGGACAGTTAGTTAGCAATCAGCCCCAGCATTTT

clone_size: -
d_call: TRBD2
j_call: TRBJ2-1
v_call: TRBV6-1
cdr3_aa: CASSEGLAVNEQFF
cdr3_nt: TGTGCCAGCAGTGAGGGACTAGCGGTCAATGAGCAGTTCTTC

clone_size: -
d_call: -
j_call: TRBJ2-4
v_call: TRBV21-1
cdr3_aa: CAKPGPGALAKNIQYF
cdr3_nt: TGTGCCAAGCCTGGCCCAGGGGCACTAGCCAAAAACATTCAGTACTTC

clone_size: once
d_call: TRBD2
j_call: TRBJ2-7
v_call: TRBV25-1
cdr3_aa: CASSDVAGVFYEQYF
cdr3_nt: TGTGCCAGCAGTGATGTAGCGGGAGTATTCTACGAGCAGTACTTC

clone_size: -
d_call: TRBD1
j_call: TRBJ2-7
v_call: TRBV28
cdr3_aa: CASSLKGQGPYEQYF
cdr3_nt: TGTGCCAGCAGTTTAAAGGGACAGGGCCCCTACGAGCAGTACTTC